This TCR beta chain was retrieved from a study of preoperative IRX-2 immunotherapy in early breast cancer. Using immunoSEQ multiplex PCR, the repertoire was profiled, and TCRdb retains in-frame clones only, with some absent. The sample has 25,000 to 30,000 clones, roughly 89% seen once; the top ten hold around a tenth. The treatment is: preoperative locoregional IRX-2 cytokine immunotherapy. This phase Ib study tested locoregional IRX-2 cytokine immunotherapy given before surgery. Trimming cost V 5 bases and J 3 bases, with 17 bases left between them. The CDR3 length is 16 residues. Germline-derived CDR1 and CDR2 are SGHVS and FQNEAQ.

The V call is TRBV7-8, the J call TRBJ1-3, with a possible D match to TRBD1 (5 bases). The TCR sequence derives from a human donor with breast cancer. Sampling was carried out from a patient treated with IRX-2 immunotherapy. This chain's CDR3 is CASSAAAGYVGNTIYF. The CDR3 DNA sequence: TGTGCCAGCAGCGCGGCTGCAGGGTACGTTGGAAACACCATATATTTT.